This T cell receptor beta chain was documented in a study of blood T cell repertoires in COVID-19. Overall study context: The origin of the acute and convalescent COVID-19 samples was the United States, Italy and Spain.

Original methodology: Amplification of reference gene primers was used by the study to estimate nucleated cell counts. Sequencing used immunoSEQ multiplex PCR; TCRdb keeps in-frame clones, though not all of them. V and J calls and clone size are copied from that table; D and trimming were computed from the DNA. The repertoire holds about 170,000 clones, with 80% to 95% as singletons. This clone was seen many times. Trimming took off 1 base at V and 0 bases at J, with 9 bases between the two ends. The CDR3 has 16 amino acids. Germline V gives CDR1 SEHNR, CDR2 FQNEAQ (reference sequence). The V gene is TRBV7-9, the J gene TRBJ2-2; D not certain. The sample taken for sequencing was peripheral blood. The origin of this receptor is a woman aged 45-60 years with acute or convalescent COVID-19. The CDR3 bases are TGTGCCAGCAGCTTAGTCGCGCGTGCGAACACCGGGGAGCTGTTTTTT. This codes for CASSLVARANTGELFF.